This entry features one T cell receptor (beta chain) sequence. Its antigen is unknown. Base qualities are missing; no much larger clone stands one base away. The record originates from a study of T cells after somatic rescue of genetic block (TCRdb year 2020). Regarding the study in general: What the study looked at was long-term robustness, specifically in a T-cell system that came about through somatic rescue of a genetic block in T-cell development.

The CDR3 goes from the cysteine to the phenylalanine over 14 residues. Here the CDR3 DNA is all that survives: 42 bases in frame from base 1. The trim is 0 bases for V and 8 bases for J, with a gap of 12 bases between the germline ends. According to the germline V gene, CDR1 reads SGHRS and CDR2 reads YFSETQ. Library preparation used the immunoSEQ multiplex PCR assay. Imported from immuneACCESS, the table was reduced by TCRdb to in-frame sequences with V and J called. These copies leave out some clones; in studies compared against another copy, an unresolved V gene accounts for under half, and the cause of the remainder is not known. This sample gives 67,000 or so clones in total; just over 90% of them show up just once. Jointly, the top ten make up 2.8% of the sample.

Sequencing was done on a sample of peripheral blood mononuclear cells (PBMCs). The receptor chain draws on TRBV5-1 and TRBJ2-1; the D gene cannot be named for sure. This clonotype was sampled from a man under 40. Read as DNA, the sequence is TGCGCCAGCAGCTTGGCTCCCACTGAGTATGAGCAGTTCTTC. Protein translation: CASSLAPTEYEQFF.